The clone carrying this T cell receptor beta chain has a handful of counts. Antigen unknown. Unique molecular identifiers were incorporated when the TCRbeta library was constructed. TCRdb re-called the PCR reads with MiXCR, one entry per CDR3 protein. The sample holds over 150,000 distinct CDR3 sequences, under 8.5% seen once. This sample is part of a study of T-cell reconstitution after alpha-beta-depleted transplantation in children. Study results and limitations: Certain patients had high TCRbeta diversity at day 60, and it came from recipient T cells and thymic progenitors that survived. Expanded clones from the graft, numbering several hundred, reportedly supplied alpha-beta T cells about two months after transplant.

The CDR3 is 16 amino acids. Germline CDR1 is SGDLS and CDR2 is YYNGEE. The V segment lost 3 bases and the J segment 7 bases; nucleotides outside the gene matches: 5. This chain links TRBV9 with TRBJ1-6; the match to TRBD1 covers 12 bases. This receptor was identified in a boy aged 2 to 10 with acute lymphoblastic leukemia, due to receive a stem cell transplant. The sequences come from PBMCs, collected before TCRalphabeta/CD19-depleted stem cell transplant. The CDR3 reads CASSDRDRGPNSPLHF. For the CDR3, the DNA is TGTGCCAGCAGCGACCGGGACAGGGGGCCCAATTCACCCCTCCACTTT.